This T cell receptor (beta chain) was obtained from a study of T-cell memory formation after mild COVID-19. Background on the study: Clusters were largely donor specific.

Using its own MiXCR run on the 5' RACE reads, TCRdb lists one record per CDR3 protein. Among 140,000 or so distinct CDR3 sequences listed, 14% were seen once. Comments on this clonotype: Its specificity is unknown.

Broader study findings: From day 15 to 85, contracting clones were balanced between CD4 and CD8, whereas later expanders leaned toward CD4+. In pre-infection memory, a portion of responding clones appeared, which suggested that cross-reactive memory joined.

The sample consisted of PBMCs or a T cell subset sorted from them (not recorded which). The TCR originated in an adult woman who had mild COVID-19 (a few samples of this study predate the infection). Cell type and time point are not known.

The CDR3 sequence: CASSPSSGGLPDTQYF. The CDR3 DNA follows: TGTGCCAGCAGCCCCTCTAGCGGGGGCCTTCCAGATACGCAGTATTTT. The V call is TRBV27, the J call TRBJ2-3; 10 bases match TRBD2. This CDR3 is built from 16 residues. Germline V gene sequence: CDR1 MNHEY, CDR2 SMNVEV (reference sequence). Germline trimming cut 6 bases from V and 4 bases from J; bases unmatched to any gene: 10.